The rows below give T cell receptor beta chains drawn from one sample of a study of T cells in localized non-small cell lung cancer. Sequenced by immunoSEQ multiplex PCR; TCRdb stores in-frame clones only, minus some. The repertoire holds tens of thousands of clones, with about 87% as singletons. Here the sequenced sample was peripheral blood, taken before any cancer treatment. These TCRs come from a man aged 40-75 years with stage I squamous cell lung carcinoma. Each CDR3 is given with its conserved first and last residue. A D gene is named only where the DNA matches it firmly. Some rows have no size entry. The others give once, few or many, or a class for an expanded clone.

>.|TRBJ1-2|TRBV28|few
TGTGCCAGCAGTTCCCCCTACCGACAAGTCGATGGCTACACCTTC
CASSSPYRQVDGYTF
>TRBD1|TRBJ1-1|TRBV6-5|once
TGTGCCAGCAGTACCACGGGACAGGGACGGACTGAAGCTTTCTTT
CASSTTGQGRTEAFF
>.|TRBJ2-7|TRBV10-3|.
TGTGCCATCAGTGAAGTGGGTATCGGCGAGCAGTACTTC
CAISEVGIGEQYF
>TRBD1|TRBJ2-1|TRBV27|.
TGTGCCAGCAGTTTATATCGGACAGGGGGCTCCTACAATGAGCAGTTCTTC
CASSLYRTGGSYNEQFF
>TRBD1|TRBJ1-5|TRBV27|.
TGTGCCAGCAGTTTAGACAGGGACCAGCCCCAGCATTTT
CASSLDRDQPQHF
>.|TRBJ1-5|TRBV5-5|few
TGTGCCAGCTCAATGGCTGGGCAGAGAAATCAGCCCCAGCATTTT
CASSMAGQRNQPQHF
>TRBD1|TRBJ1-4|TRBV18|.
TGTGCCAGCTCAATTGAACAGGGGAGAGCTGAAAAACTGTTTTTT
CASSIEQGRAEKLFF
>TRBD1|TRBJ1-1|TRBV5-1|.
TGCGCCAGCAGCTTGGTGGTTCGGACAGGGGGCACTGAAGCTTTCTTT
CASSLVVRTGGTEAFF
>.|TRBJ1-1|TRBV6-5|.
TGTGCCAGCAGCCCAGGGACCGGGGGCACTGAAGCTTTCTTT
CASSPGTGGTEAFF
>.|TRBJ2-1|TRBV6-6|.
TGTGCCAGCAGTTATAGTAATGAGCAGTTCTTC
CASSYSNEQFF
>.|TRBJ2-7|TRBV28|.
TGTGCCAGCACCATTCCTAGCCAAACCGAGCAGTACTTC
CASTIPSQTEQYF
>.|TRBJ1-2|TRBV27|.
TGTGCCAGCAGTTTGACAGGAGGCGGCTACACCTTC
CASSLTGGGYTF
>TRBD2|TRBJ2-7|TRBV6-5|.
TGTGCCAGCTGGACGGGGGGTTCCTACGAGCAGTACTTC
CASWTGGSYEQYF
>.|TRBJ1-2|TRBV5-6|.
TGTGCCAGCAGCCTAGGGACGGAGGAGGGCTACACCTTC
CASSLGTEEGYTF
>.|TRBJ1-5|TRBV6-5|.
TGTGCCAGCAGATTGGGGGCCTCGGGGATACAGCATTTT
CASRLGASGIQHF
>TRBD1|TRBJ2-2|TRBV10-3|.
TGTGCCATCAGTGCCGGGACAGGGAACACCGGGGAGCTGTTTTTT
CAISAGTGNTGELFF
>.|TRBJ1-6|TRBV7-8|.
TGTGCCAGCAGTTCAGGACAGCCCGCAAATTCACCCCTCCACTTT
CASSSGQPANSPLHF
>TRBD1|TRBJ1-6|TRBV18|.
TGTGCCAGCTCACCAATAATGACAGGGAGGAATTCACCCCTCCACTTT
CASSPIMTGRNSPLHF
>.|TRBJ1-2|TRBV18|.
TGTGCCAGCTCACCGTTGGACGGCCCTAACTATGGCTACACCTTC
CASSPLDGPNYGYTF
>.|TRBJ1-3|TRBV18|few
TGTGCCAGCTCACCCAGCGGTAGCTCTGGAAACACCATATATTTT
CASSPSGSSGNTIYF
>.|TRBJ1-3|TRBV7-6|.
TGTGCCAGCAGCTCAGCTCCAGCTAGAAGCGGAAACACCATATATTTT
CASSSAPARSGNTIYF
>.|TRBJ1-5|TRBV5-4|.
TGTGCCAGCAGCTTAGATAGCAATCAGCCCCAGCATTTT
CASSLDSNQPQHF
>.|TRBJ2-5|TRBV28|.
TGTGCCAGCAGCCACAGGGATGGGGCCCGCGAGACCCAGTACTTC
CASSHRDGARETQYF
>.|TRBJ2-7|TRBV28|.
TGTGCCAGCAGTTTATGGTCAATTTCAGGGTCAAGATCCTACGAGCAGTACTTC
CASSLWSISGSRSYEQYF
>.|TRBJ1-1|TRBV6-5|.
TGTGCCAGCAGTTACCGGGGTTGGACTGAAGCTTTCTTT
CASSYRGWTEAFF
>.|TRBJ1-1|TRBV27|.
TGTGCCAGCAGGAGAGGGACCCTGAACACTGAAGCTTTCTTT
CASRRGTLNTEAFF
>.|TRBJ1-4|TRBV6-5|.
TGTGCCAGCAGCTCCCCGACCAGGGTGGAAAAACTGTTTTTT
CASSSPTRVEKLFF
>TRBD1|TRBJ1-4|TRBV9|.
TGTGCCAGCAGCGTAGCAGGGGGCGATGAAAAACTGTTTTTT
CASSVAGGDEKLFF
>.|TRBJ2-2|TRBV10-3|few
TGTGCCATTGAATACGCGAACACCGGGGAGCTGTTTTTT
CAIEYANTGELFF
>.|TRBJ1-1|TRBV20-1|.
TGCAGTGCTTCAGGGATCACTGAAGCTTTCTTT
CSASGITEAFF
>.|TRBJ2-2|TRBV2|.
TGTGCCAGCAGCGCCGTAGGCGGGGAGCTGTTTTTT
CASSAVGGELFF
>.|TRBJ2-5|TRBV6-8|.
TGTGCCAGCAGTTTACGGATCCAAGAGACCCAGTACTTC
CASSLRIQETQYF
>TRBD1|TRBJ2-1|TRBV19|.
TGTGCCAGTAGTAAAGGGACAGGGTTGGATGAGCAGTTCTTC
CASSKGTGLDEQFF
>TRBD1|TRBJ1-6|TRBV4-1|.
TGCGCCAGCAGCTCGCAGGGGGGGCTCCTTTCTAATTCACCCCTCCACTTT
CASSSQGGLLSNSPLHF
>.|TRBJ2-2|TRBV7-7|.
TGTGCCAGCAGCTTGAGGGCTCAGAACACCGGGGAGCTGTTTTTT
CASSLRAQNTGELFF
>TRBD1|TRBJ1-1|TRBV10-3|.
TGTGCCATCAGTGGGACAGGGAGCCCTGAAGCTTTCTTT
CAISGTGSPEAFF
>TRBD2|TRBJ2-1|TRBV29-1|.
TGCAGCGTGATACTAGCGGGGGGCAATGAGCAGTTCTTC
CSVILAGGNEQFF
>TRBD1|TRBJ2-3|TRBV10-3|.
TGTGCCATCAGGGGGGACAGTCCTAGCACAGATACGCAGTATTTT
CAIRGDSPSTDTQYF
>TRBD1|TRBJ1-1|TRBV27|.
TGTGCCAGCAGTTTCCAGGACAGGGGACGTACTGAAGCTTTCTTT
CASSFQDRGRTEAFF
>.|TRBJ2-5|TRBV12-5|.
TGTGCTAGTGGTCCCGGGACCACCCAAGAGACCCAGTACTTC
CASGPGTTQETQYF
>TRBD1|TRBJ1-4|TRBV15|.
TGTGCCACCAGCCCTCGACAGGGAACTAATGAAAAACTGTTTTTT
CATSPRQGTNEKLFF
>TRBD2|TRBJ2-5|TRBV7-7|.
TGTGCCAGCAGCCTAGGACTAGCGGGGGGTGAGACCCAGTACTTC
CASSLGLAGGETQYF
>TRBD2|TRBJ2-7|TRBV7-3|.
TGTGCCAGCAGCTTGACTAGCGGGGGCGAGCAGTACTTC
CASSLTSGGEQYF
>.|TRBJ2-4|TRBV2|.
TGTGCCAGCGGGGGGACTGTACTAGCCAAAAACATTCAGTACTTC
CASGGTVLAKNIQYF
>.|TRBJ2-1|TRBV29-1|.
TGCAGCTCCCTGGGGGGACAGACATACAATGAGCAGTTCTTC
CSSLGGQTYNEQFF